These T cell receptor beta chains were read from a single sample in a study of cytomegalovirus exposure and HLA in healthy donors. TCRdb keeps only in-frame clones here, not all; method: immunoSEQ multiplex PCR. The sample lists 100,000 or so clones; 60% to 85% were seen once. The sequenced material came from PBMCs. These TCRs come from a female donor in good health and CMV-seronegative. Both conserved end residues are trimmed from each CDR3. Fields, in order: V gene, CDR3 protein.

>TRBV2
ASSQRGGGYEQY
>TRBV27
ATSHGPTGTYEQY
>TRBV11-2
ASSPLLAETEAF
>TRBV19
ASSIERDRGSPLH
>TRBV7-9
ASRPRGTPFLGELF
>TRBV9
ASNRDVGELF
>TRBV29-1
SVEGRGYGYT
>TRBV19
ASGSFSGGSQETQY
>TRBV6-5
ASSFSDRVGETQY
>TRBV6-5
ASSYTRFPDSPLH
>TRBV6-6
ASTQGSGEAF
>TRBV7-6
ATQGARKPGQVRKNEQF
>TRBV7-8
ASSYTGDGYT
>TRBV6-6
ASSYSGQREAQY
>TRBV30
AWSVRSWADTQY
>TRBV6-1
ASSPGLTTRGTQY
>TRBV16
ASSQALNYGYT
>TRBV9
ASSPSGTGGVEKLF
>TRBV5-5
ASSQNIRVSYEQY
>TRBV27
ASSSQTSWDTQY
>TRBV6-1
ASLRGGSGQETQY
>TRBV6-7
ASSYTIRGRKENQPQH
>TRBV7-2
ASSLEQGFDYNSPLH
>TRBV27
ASSRTTGDSYGYT
>TRBV5-1
ASSSTGVNYGYT
>TRBV9
ASSVVSTGELF
>TRBV7-2
ASSPDGTSGGYEQY
>TRBV15
ATSREVDTHYEQY